A single sample gave rise to the 11 T cell receptor beta chains below, sequenced in a study of neurological immune-mediated disorders. TCRdb passed the 5' RACE reads through MiXCR, listing each CDR3 protein once. The table has about 80,000 distinct CDR3 sequences, 4% to 6% seen once. Specimen: PBMCs. The receptors were gathered from a woman in her 30s with multiple sclerosis.

This clonotype showed up many times. The chain's CDR3 is CASSFPGELFF. CDR3 DNA sequence: TGTGCCAGCAGTTTTCCCGGGGAGCTGTTTTTT. The chain recombines TRBV6-2 or TRBV6-3 with TRBJ2-2; D is uncertain. Germline V gene lookup returns CDR1 MNHEY and CDR2 SVGEGT. V was shortened by 4 bases and J by 6 bases, with 3 bases between the two germline ends. The CDR3 loop spans 11 amino acids.

This clonotype was detected many times. CDR3 coding DNA: TGTGCCAGCAGCTCGGGCGGACAGGGTTTAGGAGAGACCCAGTACTTC. It translates to CASSSGGQGLGETQYF. This chain joins TRBV7-7 and TRBJ2-5; 8 nucleotides align to TRBD1. The V segment lost 4 bases and the J segment 4 bases; nucleotides outside the gene matches: 11. Germline values: CDR1 SSHAT, CDR2 FNYEAQ (reference sequence). The CDR3 sequence is 16 residues long.

This clonotype showed up many times. V and J are TRBV20-1 and TRBJ2-2, with D tentatively TRBD1 (6 bases). This CDR3 contains 13 residues. From germline, CDR1 is DFQATT and CDR2 SNEGSKA (reference sequence). V lost 3 bases and J lost 5, with 10 bases in between. CDR3 nucleotides: TGCAGTGCTAGGGGCACAGGGACCGGGGAGCTGTTTTTT. This codes for CSARGTGTGELFF.

This clonotype has a count of ten or more. The gene calls are TRBV5-1 and TRBJ2-1; D might be TRBD2 (6 bases). Germline CDR1 reads SGHRS; CDR2 reads YFSETQ. Trimming removed 5 bases at V and 4 bases at J, with 13 bases between. This CDR3 is 14 amino acids long. The CDR3 DNA is TGCGCCAGCAGTGCGCGCGCGGGGTACAATGAGCAGTTCTTC. As protein: CASSARAGYNEQFF.

This clonotype occurred many times. CDR3 in amino acids: CATRAGSTGELFF. The CDR3 DNA is TGTGCCACCCGCGCAGGGAGCACCGGGGAGCTGTTTTTT. The chain is built from TRBV10-3 and TRBJ2-2; D tentatively reads TRBD1 or TRBD2 (5 bases each). V lost 10 bases and J lost 4, with 13 bases in between. This CDR3 has 13 residues. Germline assignment: CDR1 ENHRY and CDR2 SYGVKD.

This clonotype has ten or more counts. The gene calls are TRBV7-9 and TRBJ2-7; 8 nucleotides match TRBD1. The CDR3 length is 15 residues. V lost 5 bases and J lost 9; bases outside the gene matches: 15. Germline lookup yields CDR1 SEHNR and CDR2 FQNEAQ (reference sequence). As DNA, the CDR3 is TGTGCCAGCAGCCCCATGAGACAGGGGCCTTGGGTGCAGTACTTC. Translating it yields CASSPMRQGPWVQYF. Supplemented by reference TRBV7-9 and TRBJ2-7, the full variable domain reads DTGVSQNPRHKITKRGQNVTFRCDPISEHNRLYWYRQTLGQGPEFLTYFQNEAQLEKSRLLSDRFSAERPKGSFSTLEIQRTEQGDSAMYLCASSPMRQGPWVQYFGPGTRLTVT.

This clonotype showed up many times. This CDR3 reads CASSFTPASTDTQYF. CDR3 DNA: TGCGCCAGCAGCTTTACACCGGCTAGCACAGATACGCAGTATTTT. The V gene is TRBV5-1, the J gene TRBJ2-3; no definite D call. Germline CDR1 reads SGHRS; CDR2 reads YFSETQ. V was shortened by 2 bases and J by 0 bases, with 10 bases between the two germline ends. This CDR3 contains 15 residues. The complete variable domain, with remaining parts taken from reference TRBV5-1 and TRBJ2-3, reads KAGVTQTPRYLIKTRGQQVTLSCSPISGHRSVSWYQQTPGQGLQFLFEYFSETQRNKGNFPGRFSGRQFSNSRSEMNVSTLELGDSALYLCASSFTPASTDTQYFGPGTRLTVL.

To note about this clonotype: One base away lies a much larger clone, so this may be a sequencing read error. V usage is TRBV6-5 and J usage is TRBJ2-7; maybe TRBD2 (5 bases). V was pared by 6 bases and J by 9 bases, with 15 bases between. The CDR3 sequence is 12 residues long. Germline loops: CDR1 MNHEY, CDR2 SVGAGI. CDR3 in amino acids: CASSAGHGGQYF. CDR3 DNA: TGTGCCAGCAGCGCCGGCCACGGAGGGCAGTACTTC.

This clonotype has a handful of counts. The CDR3 sequence is CASSWGDSHQETQYF. The DNA of the CDR3 is TGCGCCAGCAGCTGGGGGGACAGCCACCAAGAGACCCAGTACTTC. The chain combines TRBV5-1 with TRBJ2-5, with D perhaps matching TRBD1 (7 bases). V was clipped by 3 bases and J by 0 bases, with 12 bases between them. Germline-derived CDR1 and CDR2 are SGHRS and YFSETQ. The CDR3 loop spans 15 amino acids.

V gene TRBV7-8 combines with J gene TRBJ1-1; 7 nucleotides line up with TRBD1. Germline trimming cut 4 bases from V and 12 bases from J; bases unmatched to any gene: 11. Germline lookup yields CDR1 SGHVS and CDR2 FQNEAQ. CDR3 length: 13 residues. CDR3 nucleotides: TGTGCCAGCAGCTCAATGGGAGGGGGCGTAACTTTCTTT. It yields the protein CASSSMGGGVTFF.

This clonotype has ten or more counts. The rearrangement links TRBV12-3 or TRBV12-4 to TRBJ1-1; weak D call: TRBD1 (6 bases). V shed 1 base and J shed 4 bases, with 16 bases lying between them. The CDR3 contains 16 residues. The DNA of the CDR3 is TGTGCCAGCAGTTTAGAATTGACAGGCGGCGGCACTGAAGCTTTCTTT. Translating gives CASSLELTGGGTEAFF.